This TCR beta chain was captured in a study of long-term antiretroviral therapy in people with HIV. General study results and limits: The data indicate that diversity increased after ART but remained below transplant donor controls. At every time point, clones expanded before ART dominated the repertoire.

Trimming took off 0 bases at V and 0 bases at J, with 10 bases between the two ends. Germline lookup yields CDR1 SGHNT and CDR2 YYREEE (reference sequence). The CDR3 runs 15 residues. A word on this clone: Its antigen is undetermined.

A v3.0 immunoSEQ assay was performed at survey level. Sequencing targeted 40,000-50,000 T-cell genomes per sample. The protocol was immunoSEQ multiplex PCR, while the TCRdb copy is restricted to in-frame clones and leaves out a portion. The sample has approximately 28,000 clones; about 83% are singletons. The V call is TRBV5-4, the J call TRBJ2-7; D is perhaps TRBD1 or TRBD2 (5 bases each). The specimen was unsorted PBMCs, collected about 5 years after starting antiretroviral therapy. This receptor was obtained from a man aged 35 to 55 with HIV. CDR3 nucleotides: TGTGCCAGCAGCTTGGGTGGGGACCTCTCCTACGAGCAGTACTTC. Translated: CASSLGGDLSYEQYF.